This TCR beta chain was captured by sequencing in a study of T-cell reconstitution after alpha-beta-depleted transplantation in children. Only a few counts were recorded for this clonotype. Its antigen remains unknown. Study-level results: Newly produced T cells mostly provided counts and TCRbeta diversity after one year, as hyperexpanded clones declined.

The germline V gene encodes CDR1 DFQATT and CDR2 SNEGSKA (reference sequence). The V end was cut by 3 bases, the J end by 6 bases, with 15 bases between. The CDR3 loop spans 15 amino acids. Unique molecular identifiers were built into the TCRbeta library. TCRdb reprocessed the PCR reads with MiXCR, giving one entry per CDR3 protein. This table has about 590,000 distinct CDR3 sequences, 10% to 15% appearing once. Sample: PBMCs, mostly from graft donor cells, taken 360 days after TCRalphabeta/CD19-depleted stem cell transplant. The chain employs TRBV20-1 and TRBJ1-6, with TRBD1 as a possible D gene (5 bases). The receptor was derived from a male patient younger than 18 who had a stem cell transplant for acute myeloid leukemia, so the T cells may come from the graft donor. For the CDR3, the DNA is TGCAGTGCTAGTCGACAGCGCGGGGGTAATTCACCCCTCCACTTT. It codes for CSASRQRGGNSPLHF.